Listed below are T cell receptor beta chains from one sample, sequenced in a study of blood T cell repertoires in COVID-19. This table comes from immunoSEQ multiplex PCR, and its TCRdb copy is limited to in-frame clones, with some not included. This table holds 80,000 to 90,000 clones, 85% to 90% found once. Sequences were obtained from peripheral blood. The source is a woman in her 70s with acute or convalescent COVID-19. The CDR3 runs from the conserved cysteine through the conserved F or W. A D gene is named only where the DNA matches it firmly. For some rows the clone size is stated as once, few or many, or as a class when expanded; others skip it.

NA | NA | TRBJ2-3 | TRBV27 | TGTGCCAGCAGTTCTTCTAGCTTGTCCGATACGCAGTATTTT | CASSSSSLSDTQYF
NA | TRBD2 | TRBJ2-5 | TRBV5-6 | TGTGCCAGCAGCTTGACGAAGCGGGGGGCCGGGGAGACCCAGTACTTC | CASSLTKRGAGETQYF
NA | TRBD1 | TRBJ1-4 | TRBV24-1 | TGTGCCACCAGTGACCCCGGGACAGGGGCTGAAAAACTGTTTTTT | CATSDPGTGAEKLFF
NA | TRBD1 | TRBJ1-1 | TRBV19 | TGTGCCAGTAGTATTGACCAGGGGGCTCGGACTGAAGCTTTCTTT | CASSIDQGARTEAFF
NA | TRBD1 | TRBJ1-1 | TRBV6-5 | TGTGCCAGCAGTTACCGGCAGGGGGCCGCTGAAGCTTTCTTT | CASSYRQGAAEAFF
NA | TRBD2 | TRBJ2-1 | TRBV7-8 | TGTGCCAGCAGCTTAGTACAGAGGACTAGCGGGTACAATGAGCAGTTCTTC | CASSLVQRTSGYNEQFF
NA | TRBD1 | TRBJ1-6 | TRBV6-1 | TGTGCCAGCAGTGAAAAGGTGGGGACAGGGAATCGCTATAATTCACCCCTCCACTTT | CASSEKVGTGNRYNSPLHF
once | NA | TRBJ2-3 | TRBV9 | TGTGCCAGCAGCGTAGCTGGAGGGGGCGTCGCAGATACGCAGTATTTT | CASSVAGGGVADTQYF
NA | NA | TRBJ1-2 | TRBV28 | TGTGCCAGCAGCACTACGCGGACTATCAATGGCTACACCTTC | CASSTTRTINGYTF
NA | NA | TRBJ2-5 | TRBV11-3 | TGTGCCAGCAGCCCAGGGGTAGGGGAGACCCAGTACTTC | CASSPGVGETQYF
NA | NA | TRBJ1-1 | TRBV6-5 | TGTGCCAGCATAGACGACAGATACAACACTGAAGCTTTCTTT | CASIDDRYNTEAFF
NA | TRBD1 | TRBJ1-1 | TRBV5-1 | TGCGCCAGCACTCTTGACGGACAGGGGGGATCTTTCTTT | CASTLDGQGGSFF
NA | NA | TRBJ1-2 | TRBV6-1 | TGTGCCAGCAGTGAATTGGCCAGGGATTATGGCTACACCTTC | CASSELARDYGYTF
NA | NA | TRBJ1-1 | TRBV11-2 | TGTGCCAGCAGCTTATTGATCGGGAACACTGAAGCTTTCTTT | CASSLLIGNTEAFF
NA | TRBD2 | TRBJ2-5 | TRBV6-2/TRBV6-3 | TGTGCCAGCAGTTACTCGGGACTAGCGGGGGAGAACCAAGAGACCCAGTACTTC | CASSYSGLAGENQETQYF
NA | NA | TRBJ2-2 | TRBV18 | TGTGCCAGCTCACCGCCTAGCCGGAACACCGGGGAGCTGTTTTTT | CASSPPSRNTGELFF
once | TRBD1 | TRBJ1-1 | TRBV5-1 | TGCGCCAGCAGCTCCGGGGGGACAGGGGGCGCGAGAACTGAAGCTTTCTTT | CASSSGGTGGARTEAFF
NA | NA | TRBJ2-3 | TRBV5-1 | TGCGCCAGCAGCTTTGGGGGGGCTACAGATACGCAGTATTTT | CASSFGGATDTQYF
many | NA | TRBJ2-1 | TRBV6-4 | TGTGCCAGCTACGAACGGAGCTCCTACAATGAGCAGTTCTTC | CASYERSSYNEQFF
NA | TRBD2 | TRBJ2-1 | TRBV5-1 | TGCGCCAGCAGTGACGGGACTAGCGGGGGTCTTGAGCAGTTCTTC | CASSDGTSGGLEQFF
few | TRBD1 | TRBJ1-2 | TRBV4-1 | TGCGCCAGCAGCCAAGCACAGGGGGGGTATGGCTACACCTTC | CASSQAQGGYGYTF
NA | NA | TRBJ2-2 | TRBV5-1 | TGCGCCAGCAGCTTGGCCTCGGAGAGCGGGGAGCTGTTTTTT | CASSLASESGELFF
NA | NA | TRBJ1-4 | TRBV11-2 | TGTGCCAGCAGCTTAGTAGGGACAATTGGTGAAAAACTGTTTTTT | CASSLVGTIGEKLFF
NA | NA | TRBJ1-2 | TRBV11-2 | TGTGCCAGCAGCTTAGTCCGGGGGGGGTCTGACTATGGCTACACCTTC | CASSLVRGGSDYGYTF
NA | NA | TRBJ1-1 | TRBV29-1 | TGCAGCGTTGAATCAGCAGGCACTGAAGCTTTCTTT | CSVESAGTEAFF
NA | TRBD1 | TRBJ1-4 | TRBV7-9 | TGTGCCAGCAGCTTAAGGACAGGGACAAATGAAAAACTGTTTTTT | CASSLRTGTNEKLFF
NA | NA | TRBJ1-3 | TRBV5-1 | TGCGCCAGCAGCTTGGGGTCCCGACAGGACGGAAACACCATATATTTT | CASSLGSRQDGNTIYF
NA | NA | TRBJ1-1 | TRBV20-1 | TGCAGTCCCATCACTGAAGCTTTCTTT | CSPITEAFF
NA | NA | TRBJ2-1 | TRBV28 | TGTGCCAGCACCCCACCTAGCGCCGCGACCTCCTACAATGAGCAGTTCTTC | CASTPPSAATSYNEQFF
NA | NA | TRBJ2-5 | TRBV5-5 | TGTGCCAGCAGCCCCGAACCCTTTCAGGGGCATCAAGAGACCCAGTACTTC | CASSPEPFQGHQETQYF
NA | TRBD2 | TRBJ2-3 | TRBV20-1 | TGCAGTGCTACGTCCGGGACTAGCGGGTATTTT | CSATSGTSGYF
NA | NA | TRBJ2-2 | TRBV5-1 | TGCGCCAGCTCCCAAGGGAGCCTAAACACCGGGGAGCTGTTTTTT | CASSQGSLNTGELFF
NA | TRBD2 | TRBJ2-3 | TRBV28 | TGTGCCAGCAGTCCTAGCGGGAGGTTATCTAGCACAGATACGCAGTATTTT | CASSPSGRLSSTDTQYF
NA | NA | TRBJ1-1 | TRBV4-3 | TGCGCCAGCAGCCAAGGGCCAGGTTTTGGCACTGAAGCTTTCTTT | CASSQGPGFGTEAFF
NA | NA | TRBJ1-5 | TRBV30 | TGTGCCTGGAGTGGCGACAGTAGCAATCAGCCCCAGCATTTT | CAWSGDSSNQPQHF
NA | TRBD1 | TRBJ2-1 | TRBV2 | TGTGCCAGCAGTGAAGGACAGGGACCCGAGTTCTTC | CASSEGQGPEFF
NA | TRBD2 | TRBJ2-2 | TRBV6-5 | TGTGCCAGCAGGCGGACTAGCGGGGCCACCGGGGAGCTGTTTTTT | CASRRTSGATGELFF
NA | TRBD2 | TRBJ2-2 | TRBV6-5 | TGTGCCAGCAGTCATAGCGGGAGCCACACCGGGGAGCTGTTTTTT | CASSHSGSHTGELFF
NA | NA | TRBJ2-1 | TRBV7-9 | TGTGCCAGCAGCTCTCGTGAGGGAGTCCACAATGAGCAGTTCTTC | CASSSREGVHNEQFF
once | TRBD2 | TRBJ2-1 | TRBV28 | TGTGCCAGCAGCCCCCCCGGGACTAGCGGGGGCAATGAGCAGTTCTTC | CASSPPGTSGGNEQFF
NA | NA | TRBJ2-1 | TRBV7-8 | TGTGCCAGCAAGACCTGGGGCCCTCACAATGAGCAGTTCTTC | CASKTWGPHNEQFF
NA | TRBD1 | TRBJ1-1 | TRBV11-2 | TGTGCCAGCACCCCGGGACAGGGGGTGGGCAGCACTGAAGCTTTCTTT | CASTPGQGVGSTEAFF
NA | TRBD2 | TRBJ2-3 | TRBV13 | TGTGCCAGCAGCTTACCTAGCGGGGGGGCATCGGATACGCAGTATTTT | CASSLPSGGASDTQYF
few | NA | TRBJ2-5 | TRBV4-2 | TGTGCCAGCAGCCAAGGAACAGGCCAAGAGACCCAGTACTTC | CASSQGTGQETQYF
NA | NA | TRBJ2-2 | TRBV5-1 | TGCGCCAGCAGCTTGGGGTCTATTTGGAGCACCGGGGAGCTGTTTTTT | CASSLGSIWSTGELFF
NA | NA | TRBJ1-5 | TRBV19 | TGTGCCAGTACCAGCGCGGGGCGCGGGGGCGGGGGGTTAAGGAGCAATCAGCCCCAGCATTTT | CASTSAGRGGGGLRSNQPQHF
NA | NA | TRBJ1-5 | TRBV30 | TGTGCCTGGAGCGGAGGGGCCAATCAGCCCCAGCATTTT | CAWSGGANQPQHF
NA | TRBD1 | TRBJ1-2 | TRBV10-3 | TGTGCCACAGGGACAGGGGGGGACCCTGACTATGGCTACACCTTC | CATGTGGDPDYGYTF
NA | NA | TRBJ1-2 | TRBV6-5 | TGTGCCAGCAACACACAGGGTCAAAGCGGCTACACCTTC | CASNTQGQSGYTF
NA | TRBD1 | TRBJ1-3 | TRBV24-1 | TGTGCCACCAGTGATCCGAGGACAGGGAGCAACACCATATATTTT | CATSDPRTGSNTIYF
NA | NA | TRBJ2-1 | TRBV11-3 | TGTGCCAGCAGCTTAGATCTCATCTTGCGGGATTACAATGAGCAGTTCTTC | CASSLDLILRDYNEQFF
NA | TRBD2 | TRBJ2-5 | TRBV11-2 | TGTGCCAGCAGCCGTTCGGGGGGATACCAAGAGACCCAGTACTTC | CASSRSGGYQETQYF
once | NA | TRBJ1-5 | TRBV12-3/TRBV12-4 | TGTGCCAGCCATAGCTCGGGTGGTCAGCCCCAGCATTTT | CASHSSGGQPQHF
once | TRBD2 | TRBJ2-2 | TRBV7-6 | TGTGCCAGCAGCCCTGACATAGCGGGAGGACTCAAAACACCAAACACCGGGGAGCTGTTTTTT | CASSPDIAGGLKTPNTGELFF
NA | NA | TRBJ2-6 | TRBV19 | TGTGCCAGTAGTATACGAGCTAGTGGAGCCTCTGGGGCCAACGTCCTGACTTTC | CASSIRASGASGANVLTF
NA | NA | TRBJ2-1 | TRBV11-3 | TGTGCCAGCAGCGAGTCACTAGGAAATGAGCAGTTCTTC | CASSESLGNEQFF
NA | TRBD1 | TRBJ1-1 | TRBV20-1 | TGCAGAGGGACAGGTTTCACTGAAGCTTTCTTT | CRGTGFTEAFF
NA | TRBD1 | TRBJ1-3 | TRBV28 | TGTGCCAGCAGTTGGGAGACAGGGGCCTCTGGAAACACCATATATTTT | CASSWETGASGNTIYF
NA | NA | TRBJ1-2 | TRBV27 | TGTGCCAGCACCCAAAACGACGGGAGACAGGGCTACACCTTC | CASTQNDGRQGYTF